Listed below are T cell receptor beta chains from one sample, sequenced in a study of blood T cell repertoires in COVID-19. Clones were read by immunoSEQ multiplex PCR, and TCRdb kept only the in-frame ones, dropping some. Of about 270,000 clones listed, 88% were seen once; the top ten hold about 3%. Sequencing was carried out using PBMCs or T cells enriched from blood (not recorded which). The receptors stem from a woman aged 45-60 years who had recovered from COVID-19. The CDR3 runs from the conserved cysteine through the conserved F or W. A D gene is named only where the DNA matches it firmly.

cdr3_length: 16; v_call: TRBV7-9; d_call: .; j_call: TRBJ2-3; cdr3_nt: TGTGCCAGCAGCCTAGCCCGAGGGCCCGGCACAGATACGCAGTATTTT; cdr3_aa: CASSLARGPGTDTQYF
cdr3_length: 16; v_call: TRBV30; d_call: TRBD2; j_call: TRBJ2-2; cdr3_nt: TGTGCCTGGAGGGACGGACTAGCGGGAGACACCGGGGAGCTGTTTTTT; cdr3_aa: CAWRDGLAGDTGELFF
cdr3_length: 15; v_call: TRBV6-5; d_call: TRBD1; j_call: TRBJ1-4; cdr3_nt: TGTGGCGCGGCAGGGGGGTTTGCAACTAATGAAAAACTGTTTTTT; cdr3_aa: CGAAGGFATNEKLFF
cdr3_length: 15; v_call: TRBV28; d_call: .; j_call: TRBJ2-7; cdr3_nt: TGTGCCAGCAGGGGCCTCAGGACAGACCCCTACGAGCAGTACTTC; cdr3_aa: CASRGLRTDPYEQYF
cdr3_length: 17; v_call: TRBV6-1; d_call: TRBD1; j_call: TRBJ1-5; cdr3_nt: TGTGCCAGCAGTGCGGACAGGGGGAAATTGGGCAATCAGCCCCAGCATTTT; cdr3_aa: CASSADRGKLGNQPQHF
cdr3_length: 13; v_call: TRBV6-2/TRBV6-3; d_call: .; j_call: TRBJ2-1; cdr3_nt: TGTGCCAGCAGTTACTCGAGAGGCACTGAGCAGTTCTTC; cdr3_aa: CASSYSRGTEQFF
cdr3_length: 17; v_call: TRBV5-1; d_call: .; j_call: TRBJ1-3; cdr3_nt: TGCGCCAGCAGCTTGGAGCAGGCGACTACCTCTGGAAACACCATATATTTT; cdr3_aa: CASSLEQATTSGNTIYF
cdr3_length: 15; v_call: TRBV5-1; d_call: TRBD1; j_call: TRBJ1-2; cdr3_nt: TGCGCCAGCAGCTCGGACTTCAGGGGGCGCGATGGCTACACCTTC; cdr3_aa: CASSSDFRGRDGYTF
cdr3_length: 15; v_call: TRBV28; d_call: TRBD1; j_call: TRBJ2-5; cdr3_nt: TGTGCCAGCAGTTCGAACGCAGGGGGAGAGGAGACCCAGTACTTC; cdr3_aa: CASSSNAGGEETQYF
cdr3_length: 15; v_call: TRBV24-1; d_call: TRBD2; j_call: TRBJ2-1; cdr3_nt: TGTGCCACCAGTGATTTACTAGCGGGAGCCAATGAGCAGTTCTTC; cdr3_aa: CATSDLLAGANEQFF
cdr3_length: 20; v_call: TRBV9; d_call: TRBD2; j_call: TRBJ2-3; cdr3_nt: TGTGCCAGCAGCCCTCTAATTCCGGGACTAGCGGATCCTGACACAGATACGCAGTATTTT; cdr3_aa: CASSPLIPGLADPDTDTQYF